These 10 T cell receptor beta chains were sequenced from one sample in a study of Ad26.COV2.S vaccination and SARS-CoV-2 variants. Repertoires were generated with immunoSEQ multiplex PCR, while TCRdb's copy carries only in-frame clones and drops some. The sample consists of some 340,000 clones, about 86% of them appearing once. Documented treatment: roughly 20 received Ad26.COV2.S at low or high dose, single or two shots; about 5 received placebo; per-sample allocation not given. Collection of samples fell on day 63 after the first vaccine or placebo injection. Sequenced material: peripheral blood, taken in a trial of Ad26.COV2.S vaccine versus placebo. Source of these receptors: a person aged 18 to 65 who received the Ad26.COV2.S COVID-19 vaccine or a placebo.

The chain is built from TRBV27 and TRBJ1-1; the D gene is possibly TRBD1 (5 bases). The CDR3 extends over 12 amino acids. With 9 bases removed from V and 5 bases from J, the gap between germline ends came to 13 bases. Germline CDR1 and CDR2: MNHEY and SMNVEV (reference sequence). In nucleotides, the CDR3 is TGTGCCAGACCGGGGGTTTTAACTGAAGCTTTCTTT. As protein: CARPGVLTEAFF.

This clone was seen a handful of times. The genes are TRBV4-1 and TRBJ1-2; TRBD1 matches at 9 bases. The junction had 5 bases not matched to a gene; V was cut back by 4 bases and J by 5 bases. The CDR3 runs to 14 residues. The germline gives CDR1 MGHRA, CDR2 YSYEKL. The CDR3 DNA sequence: TGCGCCAGCAGCCTACAGGGGGCTGGGTATGGCTACACCTTC. It codes for CASSLQGAGYGYTF.

The chain joins TRBV7-3 to TRBJ2-3; TRBD2 matches 11 bases. This CDR3 spans 18 amino acids. J gave up 3 bases and V 5 bases, and 13 bases lay outside the gene matches. From germline, CDR1 is SGHTA and CDR2 FQGTGA. The CDR3 DNA is TGTGCCAGCAGCCCCCGTGATGTGTTAGCGGGGGGGACAGATACGCAGTATTTT. This translates into CASSPRDVLAGGTDTQYF.

The chain is built from TRBV5-5 and TRBJ2-3; D call uncertain. The CDR3 covers 14 residues. Germline assignment: CDR1 SGHKS and CDR2 YYEKEE (reference sequence). Trimming removed 0 bases at V and 3 bases at J, with 8 bases between. Written as DNA, the CDR3 is TGTGCCAGCAGCTTGGGTATACCAACAGATACGCAGTATTTT. Its translation: CASSLGIPTDTQYF. Complete variable domain (other parts from reference TRBV5-5 and TRBJ2-3): DAGVTQSPTHLIKTRGQQVTLRCSPISGHKSVSWYQQVLGQGPQFIFQYYEKEERGRGNFPDRFSARQFPNYSSELNVNALLLGDSALYLCASSLGIPTDTQYFGPGTRLTVL.

The J gene is TRBJ1-3, the V gene TRBV3-1 (or the pseudogene TRBV3-2); D unresolved. The CDR3 is 15 amino acids. Trimming stripped 2 bases from V and 0 bases from J, with 8 bases between. The germline V gene encodes CDR1 LGHDT and CDR2 YNNKEL (reference sequence). The chain's CDR3 is CASSQQQISGNTIYF. The DNA of the CDR3 is TGTGCCAGCAGCCAACAACAGATCTCTGGAAACACCATATATTTT.

The chain combines TRBV3-1 (or the pseudogene TRBV3-2) with TRBJ2-3; 11 bases are shared with TRBD2. With V trimmed by 4 bases and J by 3 bases, 12 bases remained unmatched. CDR1 and CDR2 (germline): LGHDT, YNNKEL (reference sequence). The CDR3 is 18 amino acids. CDR3 nucleotides: TGTGCCAGCAGCCTGGGGACTAGCGGAAAACAACGAACAGATACGCAGTATTTT. Encoded protein: CASSLGTSGKQRTDTQYF.

The CDR3 region has the DNA TGTGCCACCAGTGATTTCGACCTGACCTATGGCTACACCTTC. It specifies CATSDFDLTYGYTF. The chain joins TRBV24-1 to TRBJ1-2; D call uncertain. The germline gives CDR1 KGHDR, CDR2 SFDVKD. This CDR3 has 14 residues. With 1 base removed from V and 4 bases from J, the gap between germline ends came to 9 bases.

The rearrangement links TRBV7-8 to TRBJ1-2; D uncertain. Germline V lookup: CDR1 SGHVS, CDR2 FQNEAQ. This CDR3 has 15 amino acids. The V and J ends lost 5 bases and 4 bases respectively, with 17 bases between them. The CDR3 protein is CASSPSEAALYGYTF. As DNA, the CDR3 is TGTGCCAGCAGCCCCTCGGAAGCAGCCCTCTATGGCTACACCTTC.

This chain uses TRBV6-5 with TRBJ2-7; TRBD1 matches at 7 bases. Germline lookup yields CDR1 MNHEY and CDR2 SVGAGI. Trimming took 8 bases from V and 4 from J; bases not matched to a gene: 14. The CDR3 is 15 residues long. CDR3 coding DNA: TGTGCCAGCGCCCGGCAGGGGGAATGGAGGTACGAGCAGTACTTC. This encodes CASARQGEWRYEQYF.

This clone has ten or more counts. This chain connects TRBV21-1 to TRBJ1-5; the table calls TRBD1, which could not be checked here. TRBV21-1 is tagged as a pseudogene. This CDR3 contains 18 residues. The CDR3 loop is CASSKPRTGDVSNQPQHF. As DNA, the CDR3 is TGTGCCAGCAGCAAACCCCGGACAGGCGATGTAAGCAATCAGCCCCAGCATTTT.